This TCR beta chain was identified during a study of T cell changes during pregnancy in multiple sclerosis. The table lists this clone with a few counts. Assay used: immunoSEQ multiplex PCR; TCRdb lists only in-frame clones, some missing. The sample lists over 90,000 clones, approximately 90% seen once, with about 0.75% in the top ten. The sample here was peripheral blood, taken in the second trimester of pregnancy. The TCR originated in a female donor in good health, enrolled as a control in a pregnancy study.

CDR3 sequence reads: CASSDGTGVQPQHF. DNA of the CDR3: TGTGCCAGCAGTGACGGGACAGGTGTTCAGCCCCAGCATTTT. This sequence joins TRBV25-1 and TRBJ1-5; TRBD1 matches 8 bases. Germline-derived CDR1 and CDR2 are MGHDK and SYGVNS. This CDR3 region has 14 residues. The V and J ends lost 3 bases and 6 bases, in that order; junction bases with no gene match: 4.